The rows below give T cell receptor beta chains drawn from one sample of a study of cytomegalovirus exposure and HLA in healthy donors. The protocol was immunoSEQ multiplex PCR, while the TCRdb copy is restricted to in-frame clones and leaves out a portion. Among some 100,000 clones listed, 79% were seen once. Sequencing input: PBMCs. These TCRs come from a female donor in good health and CMV-seropositive. Each CDR3 is given with its conserved first and last residue. A D gene is named only where the DNA matches it firmly. A row's size may be missing; if present it is once, few, many or a size class.

j_call d_call v_call clone_size cdr3_nt cdr3_aa
TRBJ2-7 TRBD1 TRBV13 NA TGTGCCAGCAGCCCCGGACAGGGGGAAGCCTACGAGCAGTACTTC CASSPGQGEAYEQYF
TRBJ2-4 NA TRBV19 NA TGTGCCAGTAGTATCCCCGGGAAAGCCAAAAACATTCAGTACTTC CASSIPGKAKNIQYF
TRBJ2-1 TRBD1 TRBV27 NA TGTGCCCTAGTCCCCGACAGGGACTACAATGAGCAGTTCTTC CALVPDRDYNEQFF
TRBJ2-2 NA TRBV5-1 NA TGCGCCAGCAGCTTTACGGCGGGACCGAACACCGGGGAGCTGTTTTTT CASSFTAGPNTGELFF
TRBJ2-1 TRBD2 TRBV5-1 NA TGCGCCAGCAGCTCCGGGACTAGCCACAATGAGCAGTTCTTC CASSSGTSHNEQFF
TRBJ2-1 NA TRBV4-1 NA TGCGCCAGCAGCCTCACAATCGGGGTCCATGAGCAGTTCTTC CASSLTIGVHEQFF
TRBJ2-5 NA TRBV5-1 NA TGCGCCAGCAGCTTAAGCGGGTCCCAAGAGACCCAGTACTTC CASSLSGSQETQYF
TRBJ1-3 TRBD1 TRBV4-3 NA TGCGCCAGCAGCCATGCCCCGGGACAGGGGGCAAACACCATATATTTT CASSHAPGQGANTIYF
TRBJ1-2 NA TRBV5-1 NA TGCGCCAGCAGCTTGACGCAGGGTAGGGCTAGCTACACCTTC CASSLTQGRASYTF
TRBJ2-2 NA TRBV5-6 NA TGTGCCAGCAGCCCGCGGCGGGGAAACACCGGGGAGCTGTTTTTT CASSPRRGNTGELFF
TRBJ1-1 NA TRBV19 NA TGTGCCAGTAGGGCAGGCGTCATGAACACTGAAGCTTTCTTT CASRAGVMNTEAFF
TRBJ2-7 TRBD2 TRBV7-2 NA TGTGCCAGCAGCCGGGACGGGGGGACCCACGAGCAGTACTTC CASSRDGGTHEQYF
TRBJ2-2 TRBD2 TRBV11-2 NA TGTGCCAGCAGCTCTATCCCTAGCGGGGGTAATGGCGGGGAGCTGTTTTTT CASSSIPSGGNGGELFF
TRBJ2-6 TRBD2 TRBV5-4 NA TGTGCCAGCAGCTTGCCACTAGCGGGGAGCTCTGGGGCCAACGTCCTGACTTTC CASSLPLAGSSGANVLTF
TRBJ2-3 TRBD2 TRBV7-2 NA TGTGCCAGCAGCAAGCCGGGACTAGCGGGAGTTGTAGATACGCAGTATTTT CASSKPGLAGVVDTQYF
TRBJ2-3 TRBD2 TRBV5-1 NA TGCGCCAGCAGTTTTCCTAGCGGGGGCCGCACAGATACGCAGTATTTT CASSFPSGGRTDTQYF
TRBJ2-7 NA TRBV27 NA TGTGCCAGCAGGGGCTCTGACAGGCTATCCTACGAGCAGTACTTC CASRGSDRLSYEQYF
TRBJ2-7 NA TRBV6-4 NA TGTGCCAGCAGTGACTCGATTCAGGGAAGGCCCTACGAGCAGTACTTC CASSDSIQGRPYEQYF
TRBJ2-1 TRBD2 TRBV6-1 NA TGTGCCAGCTACGGAGGGACTAAACACAATGAGCAGTTCTTC CASYGGTKHNEQFF
TRBJ2-7 TRBD2 TRBV5-5 NA TGTGCCAGCAGCTTAGGTAGCGGGTCCTACGAGCAGTACTTC CASSLGSGSYEQYF
TRBJ1-2 TRBD1 TRBV12-5 NA TGTGCTAGTGGTGGGGGACAGGGGCCAGCTAACTATGGCTACACCTTC CASGGGQGPANYGYTF
TRBJ2-7 NA TRBV5-8 NA TGTGCCAGCAGCTTGGGAGAGGCCTCCTACGAGCAGTACTTC CASSLGEASYEQYF
TRBJ2-7 TRBD2 TRBV4-2 NA TGTGCCAGCAGCCGAGGGACTACCGACTCCTACGAGCAGTACTTC CASSRGTTDSYEQYF
TRBJ1-6 NA TRBV25-1 NA TGTGCCAGCAGTGAATCCGTAGGACAGCTCGGCAATTCACCCCTCCACTTT CASSESVGQLGNSPLHF
TRBJ2-1 NA TRBV5-1 NA TGCGCCAGCAGCTCTAGGTTGGGCCAGGGGCAGGTGGGCAATGAGCAGTTCTTC CASSSRLGQGQVGNEQFF
TRBJ2-1 NA TRBV7-9 NA TGTGCCAGCAGCTCACAAAGTTTCAGGGGAGTTGGGTACAATGAGCAGTTCTTC CASSSQSFRGVGYNEQFF
TRBJ2-7 TRBD2 TRBV5-1 once TGCGCCAGCAGCCCGACGGGACTAGCGGGCTACGAGCAGTACTTC CASSPTGLAGYEQYF
TRBJ2-7 NA TRBV7-9 NA TGTTCCAGCAGCTTAGGCAGCTACGAGCAGTACTTC CSSSLGSYEQYF
TRBJ2-7 TRBD1 TRBV7-9 NA TGTGCCAGCAGCTCCAACAGGGGAAATTCCCACGAGCAGTACTTC CASSSNRGNSHEQYF
TRBJ2-7 TRBD2 TRBV18 few TGTGCCAGCTCACCTTTAGGGACTAGCGGAATACCCAGCTCCTACGAGCAGTACTTC CASSPLGTSGIPSSYEQYF
TRBJ1-1 TRBD1 TRBV7-9 once TGTGCCAGCAGCCTAACCGGACAGGGGGCCACTGAAGCTTTCTTT CASSLTGQGATEAFF
TRBJ1-1 NA TRBV7-2 NA TGTGCCAGCAGCCTAAGATTGAACACTGAAGCTTTCTTT CASSLRLNTEAFF
TRBJ2-7 TRBD2 TRBV10-2 NA TGCGCCAGCAGTGAACTAGCGGGACTGTACGAGCAGTACTTC CASSELAGLYEQYF
TRBJ2-7 NA TRBV18 few TGTGCCAGCTCACCACAAGGCTCTAGGGAGCAGTACTTC CASSPQGSREQYF
TRBJ2-2 NA TRBV27 once TGTGCCAGCAGTTCGGACAGGAACACCGGGGAGCTGTTTTTT CASSSDRNTGELFF
TRBJ2-3 NA TRBV28 NA TGTGCCAGCATAACGGGGGGCCGGTCGGCAGATACGCAGTATTTT CASITGGRSADTQYF
TRBJ2-2 NA TRBV5-5 once TGTGCCAGCAGCTTCCCACAGGAATACGGGGAGCTGTTTTTT CASSFPQEYGELFF
TRBJ2-3 TRBD1 TRBV11-2 NA TGTGCCAGCAGCAAACAGGGGGTTTTAGGCACAGATACGCAGTATTTT CASSKQGVLGTDTQYF
TRBJ2-7 TRBD2 TRBV19 NA TGTGCCAGTAGTGCCGGGACTAGCACTTCCTACGAGCAGTACTTC CASSAGTSTSYEQYF
TRBJ2-1 NA TRBV19 NA TGTGCCAGTAGAAGGGGCCTCAATGAGCAGTTCTTC CASRRGLNEQFF
TRBJ2-5 TRBD2 TRBV19 few TGTGCCAGTAGTATCGTAGCGGGAGGGGAGACCCAGTACTTC CASSIVAGGETQYF
TRBJ2-3 TRBD1 TRBV4-1 NA TGCGCCAGCAGTCACACGGCCGAACAGGGGACAGATACGCAGTATTTT CASSHTAEQGTDTQYF
TRBJ2-3 TRBD2 TRBV6-6 NA TGTGCCAGCAGTTATTCTCGGGGGGGCAGAGATACGCAGTATTTT CASSYSRGGRDTQYF
TRBJ2-2 NA TRBV5-1 NA TGCGCCAGCAGCTTTCCCAGTAACACCGGGGAGCTGTTTTTT CASSFPSNTGELFF
TRBJ2-7 TRBD1 TRBV10-2 NA TGCGCCAGCAGTAGGGACAGTAGCTCCTACGAGCAGTACTTC CASSRDSSSYEQYF
TRBJ2-2 TRBD2 TRBV7-9 few TGTTCCAGCAGCGTTAGCGGGAGCGCGAACACCGGGGAGCTGTTTTTT CSSSVSGSANTGELFF
TRBJ1-1 NA TRBV6-6 NA TGTGCCAGCAGTTACGAGGGGAGGACTGAAGCTTTCTTT CASSYEGRTEAFF
TRBJ1-2 TRBD1 TRBV9 NA TGTGCCAGCAGCCCCCAGGGGGTTCGACGTGGCTACACCTTC CASSPQGVRRGYTF
TRBJ1-5 NA TRBV10-3 NA TGTGCCATCAGTGGGGCCGGGACACTTAATCAGCCCCAGCATTTT CAISGAGTLNQPQHF
TRBJ2-6 TRBD1 TRBV27 NA TGTGCCAGCACCCTGACAGGGACTGGGGCCAACGTCCTGACTTTC CASTLTGTGANVLTF
TRBJ1-6 TRBD1 TRBV2 NA TGTGCCAGCAGTGTTGGGACAGGGGGCAGGTATAATTCACCCCTCCACTTT CASSVGTGGRYNSPLHF
TRBJ1-1 NA TRBV2 NA TGTGCCATTGGGTTGGACATAAACACTGAAGCTTTCTTT CAIGLDINTEAFF
TRBJ2-3 NA TRBV6-5 NA TGTGCCAGCAGTTACTCCTCGGGGGAGCTCACAGATACGCAGTATTTT CASSYSSGELTDTQYF
TRBJ2-5 TRBD2 TRBV5-1 NA TGCGCCAGCAGCCCAAACCCGACTAGCGGGGGATCGACCCAGTACTTC CASSPNPTSGGSTQYF
TRBJ2-2 TRBD2 TRBV5-1 few TGCGCCAGCAGGCAAGGACTAGCGGCCAACACCGGGGAGCTGTTTTTT CASRQGLAANTGELFF
TRBJ2-1 TRBD2 TRBV29-1 NA TGCAGCGTCCTACTAGCGGGAGCTGGCAATGAGCAGTTCTTC CSVLLAGAGNEQFF
TRBJ2-7 NA TRBV4-2 NA TGTGCCAGCAGCCAGGAACAGGGAATGGTAAGCTACGAGCAGTACTTC CASSQEQGMVSYEQYF
TRBJ1-1 TRBD1 TRBV14 NA TGTGCCAGCAGCCAAGCGGCCGACAGGGGACGGCTCGGGACTGAAGCTTTCTTT CASSQAADRGRLGTEAFF
TRBJ2-7 NA TRBV4-1 NA TGCGCCAGCAGCAAAAGGGGAAGTGCCTACGAGCAGTACTTC CASSKRGSAYEQYF
TRBJ2-1 NA TRBV9 NA TGTGCCAGCAGCCAGGCGGGCGGCAGCTCCTACAATGAGCAGTTCTTC CASSQAGGSSYNEQFF